The following is a TCR beta chain sequence with its context. This entry comes from a study of T-cell memory formation after mild COVID-19. TCRdb used MiXCR to reprocess the 5' RACE reads, holding one entry per CDR3 protein. The sample shows around 250,000 distinct CDR3 sequences, 16% of them seen only once. CDR3 length: 13 residues. Between the trimmed V and J ends, which lost 1 base and 7 bases, there was a span of 8 bases. Germline-derived CDR1 and CDR2 are LNHDA and SQIVND (reference sequence). The TCR was taken from a man younger than 35 who had mild COVID-19 (a few samples of this study predate the infection). Cell type and time point are not known. Sequenced sample: PBMCs or a T cell subset sorted from them (not recorded which). The chain couples TRBV19 to TRBJ2-1; D is uncertain. CDR3 sequence (DNA): TGTGCCAGTAGTATAGGACCGCTTAATGAGCAGTTCTTC. Protein sequence: CASSIGPLNEQFF.